This paragraph covers one T cell receptor (beta chain) sequence. What it binds is not known. This record belongs to a study of T cell responses to AZD1222 COVID-19 vaccine. Repertoires were generated with immunoSEQ multiplex PCR, while TCRdb's copy carries only in-frame clones and drops some. The data show about 140,000 clones, with 92% seen just once and over 4% held by the top ten. The V gene lost 10 bases and the J gene lost 9 bases, with 9 bases spanning the gap. The germline V gene has CDR1 MNHEY and CDR2 SVGAGI. The CDR3 contains 10 residues. General study points: The donor group comprised mostly white British people and more females; the analysis possibly underestimated clonal diversity.

Sequencing was performed on peripheral blood, taken 28 days after the second AZD1222 dose. The sequence derives from an adult who received the AZD1222 COVID-19 vaccine. The chain joins TRBV6-5 to TRBJ2-2; no clear D gene. CDR3 sequence reads: CATHLRELFF. DNA for the CDR3: TGTGCCACCCACTTGAGGGAGCTGTTTTTT.